Below, one TCR beta chain is given with its context. The data stem from a study of blood T cell repertoires in COVID-19. Across the whole study: PBMCs, B-cell-depleted T cells, or T cells were the source of the cDNA or gDNA that made up the material.

The CDR3 is 14 residues long. Germline V gene lookup returns CDR1 SGHVS and CDR2 FQNEAQ. With V trimmed by 4 bases and J by 4 bases, 4 bases remained unmatched. Enrollees, about 18 to 89 years old, lived in approximately 24 US areas. Two consecutive negative NP/OP PCR tests, clearance, or resolved symptoms defined Cohort 3 recovery. Per the study methods: Reference gene primer amplification in the assay estimated nucleated cell counts. Method: immunoSEQ multiplex PCR; TCRdb's copy keeps in-frame clones and lacks some. The V and J calls and clone size come from that table; D and trimming were worked out from the DNA. The table shows 350,000 to 450,000 clones, with around 89% occurring only once.

Sequenced material: PBMCs or T cells enriched from blood (not recorded which). This chain uses TRBV7-8 with TRBJ1-1; the match to TRBD1 covers 9 bases. This sequence was found in a man aged 30 to 45 who had recovered from COVID-19. The CDR3 sequence is CASSYSTGGTEAFF. The DNA for the CDR3 is TGTGCCAGCAGCTATTCGACAGGGGGCACTGAAGCTTTCTTT. Complete variable domain (other parts from reference TRBV7-8 and TRBJ1-1): GAGVSQSPRYKVAKRGQDVALRCDPISGHVSLFWYQQALGQGPEFLTYFQNEAQLDKSGLPSDRFFAERPEGSVSTLKIQRTQQEDSAVYLCASSYSTGGTEAFFGQGTRLTVV.